This passage covers 32 T cell receptor beta chains from one sample sequenced in a study of post-analysis software for immune sequencing data. The antigens of these receptors remain unknown. General study findings and limits: Five or six TRBV segments were more frequent in patients than controls; TRBV5-6, TRBV5-1 and TRBV20-1 belonged to this group.

TCR beta cDNA libraries had unique molecular identifiers. MiXCR, applied by TCRdb to the PCR reads, yields one record per CDR3 protein. The profile shows roughly 670,000 distinct CDR3 sequences, over 45% of them singletons. The sequenced material came from blood. Receptors were obtained from a girl aged 2-10 years with multiple sclerosis.

This clonotype was recorded once. DNA of the CDR3: TGTGCCAGCAGCTCGTGGACAGGGAAGAGCTCCTACAATGAGCAGTTCTTC. This encodes CASSSWTGKSSYNEQFF. V usage is TRBV7-6 and J usage is TRBJ2-1, with TRBD1 identical over 8 bases. V trimming: 4 bases; J trimming: 0 bases; junction bases outside the gene matches: 8. Germline V gene sequence: CDR1 SGHVS, CDR2 FNYEAQ. The CDR3 contains 17 residues.

This clonotype was counted a few times. The chain combines TRBV29-1 with TRBJ1-2; 7 nucleotides align to TRBD1. Unmatched junction bases numbered 7, after V lost 0 bases and J lost 3 bases. CDR3 length: 15 amino acids. Germline V gives CDR1 SQVTM, CDR2 ANQGSEA. CDR3 amino acids: CSVEDGSRGDYGYTF. CDR3 bases: TGCAGCGTTGAAGATGGGTCCAGGGGGGACTATGGCTACACCTTC.

Only a few counts were recorded for this clonotype. CDR3 residues: CASSFSYGSSYNEQFF. CDR3 bases: TGTGCCAGCAGTTTTTCGTATGGAAGCTCCTACAATGAGCAGTTCTTC. V gene TRBV12-3 or TRBV12-4 combines with J gene TRBJ2-1, with D hard to call. Trimming shortened V by 3 bases and J by 0 bases, and 12 bases separated the two germline ends. The CDR3 is 16 residues long.

This clonotype occurred a few times. The V call is TRBV7-2, the J call TRBJ1-2; D not certain. This CDR3 spans 14 amino acids. Between the trimmed V and J ends, which lost 1 base and 8 bases, there was a span of 14 bases. Germline V lookup: CDR1 SGHTA, CDR2 FQGNSA. The CDR3 loop is CASSLDGGVRGYTF. The CDR3, as DNA: TGTGCCAGCAGCTTAGATGGCGGAGTGAGGGGCTACACCTTC.

This clonotype came up once. V is TRBV7-2 and J is TRBJ2-1, with no clear D. Trimming cost V 0 bases and J 10 bases, with 10 bases left between them. This CDR3 contains 13 residues. Per germline, CDR1 SGHTA and CDR2 FQGNSA. The CDR3 coding sequence is TGTGCCAGCAGCTTAGCGGAGCCGGACGAGCAGTTCTTC. It codes for CASSLAEPDEQFF.

The chain uses TRBV29-1 and TRBJ2-7; the match to TRBD1 covers 10 bases. Germline V gives CDR1 SQVTM, CDR2 ANQGSEA. CDR3 length equals 14 residues. The ends lost 5 bases at V and 1 base at J; junction bases unmatched: 5. CDR3 sequence: CSVSRDRGSYEQYF. CDR3 DNA: TGCAGCGTTTCCCGGGACAGGGGTTCCTACGAGCAGTACTTC.

V usage is TRBV13 and J usage is TRBJ2-7, with a weak D call TRBD1 (6 bases). The end of the DNA aligns better with TRBJ2-5, so the J call may be wrong. The CDR3 sequence is 16 residues long. Germline V gene sequence: CDR1 PRHDT, CDR2 FYEKMQ (reference sequence). The CDR3 coding sequence is TGTGCCAGCAGCCCCTCCGGGACATTAAGGGTAAAGACCCAGTACTTC. Its translation is CASSPSGTLRVKTQYF.

The chain has TRBV12-3 or TRBV12-4 and TRBJ2-1; 9 bases are a match to TRBD1. Unmatched junction bases numbered 7, after V lost 4 bases and J lost 6 bases. CDR3 size: 15 residues. In nucleotides, the CDR3 is TGTGCCAGCAGTTACGGGACAGGGACAGTCAATGAGCAGTTCTTC. This encodes CASSYGTGTVNEQFF.

In this sample, this clonotype turned up once. The chain carries TRBV6-1 and TRBJ2-7; 7 bases line up with TRBD2. The junction had 9 bases not matched to a gene; V was cut back by 2 bases and J by 5 bases. Germline-derived CDR1 and CDR2 are MNHNS and SASEGT. The CDR3 is 15 amino acids. The CDR3 sequence: CASSEYSGTKDEQYF. The CDR3 coding sequence is TGTGCCAGCAGTGAATACTCCGGGACTAAGGACGAGCAGTACTTC.

V gene TRBV10-3 combines with J gene TRBJ2-1; D gene ambiguous. The germline CDR1 and CDR2 sequences are ENHRY and SYGVKD. The length of the CDR3 is 16 residues. Trimming removed 3 bases at V and 0 bases at J, with 12 bases between. The CDR3 DNA reads TGTGCCATCAGTGATAAGCAGGCCTACTCCTACAATGAGCAGTTCTTC. Its translation is CAISDKQAYSYNEQFF.

The chain links TRBV20-1 to TRBJ2-3, with TRBD2 matching 9 bases. CDR3 length: 14 amino acids. Looked up from germline, CDR1 is DFQATT and CDR2 is SNEGSKA (reference sequence). After removal of 3 bases from V and 4 bases from J, the junction contained 5 bases not matched to a gene. CDR3 residues: CSASNSGGPDTQYF. In nucleotides, the CDR3 is TGCAGTGCTAGTAATAGCGGGGGCCCAGATACGCAGTATTTT.

This chain joins TRBV7-6 and TRBJ2-1; 7 bases line up with TRBD1. V trimming: 5 bases; J trimming: 9 bases; junction bases outside the gene matches: 10. This CDR3 comprises 14 residues. CDR1 is SGHVS and CDR2 is FNYEAQ in the germline V gene. CDR3 amino acids: CASSPRGQYAEQFF. The CDR3 DNA reads TGTGCCAGCAGCCCCCGGGGACAGTATGCTGAGCAGTTCTTC.

The rearrangement joins TRBV19 to TRBJ1-4, with D maybe TRBD1 (5 bases). There are 14 residues in the CDR3. Per the germline V gene, CDR1 is LNHDA and CDR2 is SQIVND (reference sequence). V was clipped by 1 base and J by 10 bases, with 13 bases between them. CDR3 nucleotide sequence: TGTGCCAGTAGTATAGGGGACCCTAGGCGAAAACTGTTTTTT. This gives the protein CASSIGDPRRKLFF. Full variable domain (remainder filled in from reference TRBV19 and TRBJ1-4): DGGITQSPKYLFRKEGQNVTLSCEQNLNHDAMYWYRQDPGQGLRLIYYSQIVNDFQKGDIAEGYSVSREKKESFPLTVTSAQKNPTAFYLCASSIGDPRRKLFFGSGTQLSVL.

The CDR3 coding sequence is TGCAGTGCCCGTCGTCAGGAAGGTGAGCAGTTCTTC. It encodes CSARRQEGEQFF. The J gene is TRBJ2-1, the V gene TRBV20-1; D unresolved. CDR3 length: 12 amino acids. Trimming cost V 6 bases and J 9 bases, with 15 bases left between them. Germline CDR1 reads DFQATT; CDR2 reads SNEGSKA (reference sequence).

This chain links TRBV18 with TRBJ2-1; 8 nucleotides agree with TRBD1. Germline V gene lookup returns CDR1 KGHSH and CDR2 LQKENI. The CDR3 runs 16 residues. V lost 3 bases, J lost 8 bases, and 12 bases stayed unmatched. CDR3 amino acids: CASSPTGDSMAYEQFF. The DNA of the CDR3 is TGTGCCAGCTCACCGACAGGGGACTCAATGGCGTATGAGCAGTTCTTC.

This clonotype was observed a few times. This chain joins TRBV4-2 and TRBJ2-7; 8 bases match TRBD1. The CDR3 sequence is 15 residues long. CDR1 is LGHNA and CDR2 is YNFKEQ in the germline V gene. V gave up 0 bases and J gave up 3 bases; unmatched junction bases: 4. The CDR3, as DNA: TGTGCCAGCAGCCAAGAAACAGGGGGACGCTACGAGCAGTACTTC. Its protein is CASSQETGGRYEQYF.

This rearrangement joins TRBV3-1 to TRBJ2-3; TRBD2 agrees at 8 bases. The CDR3 extends over 14 amino acids. Unmatched junction bases numbered 6, after V lost 4 bases and J lost 6 bases. Germline CDR1 LGHDT, CDR2 YNNKEL (reference sequence). CDR3 residues: CASSPRTSMDTQYF. The CDR3 DNA sequence: TGTGCCAGCAGCCCCCGGACTAGCATGGATACGCAGTATTTT.

The chain employs TRBV10-3 and TRBJ2-5, with 8 bases lining up with TRBD2. The J call may be mistaken, given a closer DNA end match to TRBJ2-7. CDR3 length equals 16 residues. Germline CDR1 is ENHRY and CDR2 is SYGVKD. DNA for the CDR3: TGTGCCATCAGTGAGCCGGGGAGCGGGAGTCCCTACGAGCAGTACTTC. Translated, it gives CAISEPGSGSPYEQYF.

This rearrangement joins TRBV25-1 to TRBJ2-7; possible D gene TRBD1, 5 bases. V was shortened by 8 bases and J by 7 bases, with 12 bases between the two germline ends. Germline V gene data show CDR1 as MGHDK and CDR2 as SYGVNS. The CDR3 totals 11 residues. The CDR3, as DNA: TGTGCCAGCCCCTCAAAGGGGGAGCAGTACTTC. This codes for CASPSKGEQYF.

Only one count was recorded for this clonotype. The chain employs TRBV7-2 and TRBJ1-1; no reliable D call. CDR3 length equals 13 residues. V lost 5 bases, J lost 2 bases, and 9 bases lay in between. Germline CDR1 SGHTA, CDR2 FQGNSA. The CDR3 DNA is TGTGCCAGCAGCGTGACCATTAACACTGAAGCTTTCTTT. The encoded protein is CASSVTINTEAFF.

The rearrangement links TRBV5-1 to TRBJ2-6; unclear D gene. Trimming removed 3 bases at V and 0 bases at J, with 7 bases between. Germline V CDR1 and CDR2: SGHRS, YFSETQ. CDR3 length: 15 residues. The CDR3 coding sequence is TGCGCCAGCAGCTCGGACCGCTCTGGGGCCAACGTCCTGACTTTC. Amino acid sequence: CASSSDRSGANVLTF.

This CDR3 is CASRVSLNQPQHF. The CDR3, as DNA: TGTGCCAGCAGGGTGTCCCTCAATCAGCCCCAGCATTTT. The chain uses TRBV12-3 or TRBV12-4 and TRBJ1-5, with D unclear. This CDR3 region has 13 residues. V shed 6 bases and J shed 3 bases, with 9 bases lying between them.

In its sample, this clonotype was seen once. The gene calls are TRBV3-1 and TRBJ2-1, with TRBD2 matching 10 bases. The CDR3 length is 17 residues. With 4 bases clipped from V and 5 bases from J, the junction kept 11 bases outside the gene matches. CDR1 and CDR2 (germline): LGHDT, YNNKEL (reference sequence). The CDR3 sequence: CASSRVLAGGVDNEQFF. CDR3 sequence (DNA): TGTGCCAGCAGCCGAGTCTTAGCGGGGGGAGTCGACAATGAGCAGTTCTTC.

Only a few counts were recorded for this clonotype. The rearrangement joins TRBV4-1 to TRBJ2-1; 7 bases line up with TRBD1. V was pared by 3 bases and J by 7 bases, with 3 bases of the junction left unmatched. Germline-derived CDR1 and CDR2 are MGHRA and YSYEKL. The CDR3 extends over 13 amino acids. CDR3 DNA sequence: TGCGCCAGCAGCCAGATACAGGGGAATGAGCAGTTCTTC. Translated: CASSQIQGNEQFF.

This clonotype was observed a handful of times. V and J are TRBV6-2 or TRBV6-3 and TRBJ2-1; 7 bases fit TRBD2. Germline CDR1 is MNHEY and CDR2 is SVGEGT. There are 13 residues in the CDR3. V lost 3 bases to trimming and J lost 8 bases; unmatched junction nucleotides: 4. CDR3 sequence (DNA): TGTGCCAGCAGTTATTCAGCGGGGTATGAGCAGTTCTTC. It codes for CASSYSAGYEQFF.

V is TRBV27 and J is TRBJ2-3, with 8 bases fitting TRBD1. The CDR3 has 17 residues. The germline V gene encodes CDR1 MNHEY and CDR2 SMNVEV (reference sequence). V was pared by 0 bases and J by 0 bases, with 5 bases of the junction left unmatched. CDR3 sequence: CASSLSGDRYSTDTQYF. The CDR3 nucleotides read TGTGCCAGCAGTTTATCGGGGGACAGGTATAGCACAGATACGCAGTATTTT.

The chain carries TRBV6-5 and TRBJ2-7; 9 bases are a match to TRBD1. The junction had 10 bases not matched to a gene; V was cut back by 4 bases and J by 3 bases. Germline CDR1 reads MNHEY; CDR2 reads SVGAGI. The length of the CDR3 is 16 residues. In nucleotides, the CDR3 is TGTGCCAGCAGTTTCCTCACAGGGGGCGATCTCTACGAGCAGTACTTC. Residues: CASSFLTGGDLYEQYF.

The V and J genes are TRBV25-1 and TRBJ1-2; no definite D call. V dropped 5 bases and J dropped 3 bases, with 7 bases sitting between them. The CDR3 totals 12 residues. Germline values: CDR1 MGHDK, CDR2 SYGVNS. This CDR3 is CASSTGYYGYTF. For the CDR3, the DNA is TGTGCCAGCAGTACGGGGTACTATGGCTACACCTTC.

The chain is built from TRBV20-1 and TRBJ2-5; 9 nucleotides match TRBD2. Germline loops: CDR1 DFQATT, CDR2 SNEGSKA (reference sequence). This CDR3 contains 15 residues. After removal of 4 bases from V and 5 bases from J, the junction contained 11 bases not matched to a gene. The CDR3 is CSATVGARGGETQYF. In DNA form, the CDR3 reads TGCAGTGCTACCGTAGGGGCGCGGGGGGGGGAGACCCAGTACTTC.

This clonotype was seen only a few times. The chain uses TRBV5-1 and TRBJ2-7; TRBD2 matches at 11 bases. The germline CDR1 and CDR2 sequences are SGHRS and YFSETQ. V lost 4 bases to trimming and J lost 5 bases; unmatched junction nucleotides: 8. The CDR3 is 15 residues long. CDR3 loop: CASSLDGTSGDEQYF. The CDR3 DNA sequence: TGCGCCAGCAGCCTGGACGGGACTAGCGGTGACGAGCAGTACTTC.

This clonotype has more than one count but fewer than ten. V is TRBV11-2 and J is TRBJ2-5; perhaps TRBD1 as D (6 bases). The CDR3 is 13 residues long. The V and J ends lost 6 bases and 3 bases respectively, with 11 bases between them. Germline V CDR1 and CDR2: SGHAT, FQNNGV. Here the CDR3 reads CASSKGVEETQYF. Here the CDR3 DNA reads TGTGCCAGCAGTAAGGGGGTAGAAGAGACCCAGTACTTC.

The chain links TRBV20-1 to TRBJ2-3; D tentatively fits TRBD1 or TRBD2 (5 bases each). CDR1 is DFQATT, CDR2 SNEGSKA, per germline (reference sequence). The CDR3 loop spans 14 amino acids. The V end was cut by 3 bases, the J end by 2 bases, with 12 bases between. The chain's CDR3 is CSASTGGNTDTQYF. The CDR3 bases are TGCAGTGCTAGTACTGGGGGTAACACAGATACGCAGTATTTT.